Listed here are 4 T cell receptor beta chains from one sample, sequenced in a study of blood T cell repertoires in COVID-19. Profiling relied on immunoSEQ multiplex PCR, and the TCRdb table lists in-frame clones only, not all of them. The sample contains approximately 250,000 clones, roughly nine tenths of which appear only once. The sample taken for sequencing was peripheral blood. All receptors come from a man in his forties with active or convalescent COVID-19.

This CDR3 reads CASSLTPSSSGNTIYF. CDR3 bases: TGCGCCAGCAGCTTGACCCCCTCCAGCTCTGGAAACACCATATATTTT. This rearrangement joins TRBV5-1 to TRBJ1-3; D is unclear. Trimming cost V 1 base and J 0 bases, with 11 bases left between them. Germline values: CDR1 SGHRS, CDR2 YFSETQ. This CDR3 is built from 16 residues. Full variable domain (rest looked up from reference TRBV5-1 and TRBJ1-3): KAGVTQTPRYLIKTRGQQVTLSCSPISGHRSVSWYQQTPGQGLQFLFEYFSETQRNKGNFPGRFSGRQFSNSRSEMNVSTLELGDSALYLCASSLTPSSSGNTIYFGEGSWLTVV.

V gene TRBV5-1 combines with J gene TRBJ2-7; D remains unclear. V lost 3 bases to trimming and J lost 7 bases, with 17 bases between them. Germline lookup yields CDR1 SGHRS and CDR2 YFSETQ. The CDR3 runs to 14 residues. The CDR3 spells CASSSGESYGEQYF. As DNA, the CDR3 is TGCGCCAGCAGCTCCGGAGAGAGCTACGGGGAGCAGTACTTC.

The chain employs TRBV24-1 and TRBJ2-1, with 9 nucleotides matching TRBD2. The CDR3 loop spans 17 amino acids. Germline V gene data show CDR1 as KGHDR and CDR2 as SFDVKD. With 0 bases clipped from V and 5 bases from J, the junction kept 7 bases outside the gene matches. In DNA, the CDR3 is TGTGCCACCAGTGATTTGCAAGGCGGGAGGGCCCACAATGAGCAGTTCTTC. Protein product: CATSDLQGGRAHNEQFF.

This clone was counted only a few times. The chain uses TRBV19 and TRBJ2-1; 9 positions agree with TRBD2. There are 13 residues in the CDR3. J gave up 9 bases and V 3 bases, and 3 bases lay outside the gene matches. Germline V gene lookup returns CDR1 LNHDA and CDR2 SQIVND (reference sequence). CDR3 DNA sequence: TGTGCCAGTAGTATTAGCGGGAGATTTGAGCAGTTCTTC. Its protein product is CASSISGRFEQFF. Filled out from reference TRBV19 and TRBJ2-1, the complete variable domain reads DGGITQSPKYLFRKEGQNVTLSCEQNLNHDAMYWYRQDPGQGLRLIYYSQIVNDFQKGDIAEGYSVSREKKESFPLTVTSAQKNPTAFYLCASSISGRFEQFFGPGTRLTVL.